Shown below are 24 T cell receptor beta chains from a single sample sequenced in a study of cytomegalovirus exposure and HLA in healthy donors. The PCR ran on 60 Vbeta and 13 Jbeta primers. TCRdb's copy holds only in-frame clones and misses some; the assay was immunoSEQ multiplex PCR. The sample records fewer than 150,000 clones, 60% to 80% being singletons. Sequencing used PBMCs. Receptors originate from a woman in her twenties or thirties in good health and CMV-seronegative.

The rearrangement links TRBV5-1 to TRBJ2-5; 10 bases agree with TRBD2. The CDR3 consists of 14 residues. Germline CDR1 is SGHRS and CDR2 is YFSETQ. J was trimmed by 2 bases and V by 5 bases; bases with no gene match: 3. CDR3 residues: CASSPSGGQETQYF. CDR3 DNA: TGCGCCAGCAGTCCTAGCGGGGGACAAGAGACCCAGTACTTC.

This sequence joins TRBV10-3 and TRBJ2-7, with D possibly being TRBD1 (6 bases). The CDR3 length is 13 residues. CDR1 and CDR2 (germline): ENHRY, SYGVKD. The germline V and J ends were trimmed by 2 bases and 6 bases, with 11 bases remaining between them. Written as DNA, the CDR3 is TGTGCCATCAGTGAGATACAGGGTGGCGAGCAGTACTTC. This translates into CAISEIQGGEQYF.

CDR3 coding DNA: TGTGCCAGCAGAGGCTTTAGCGGGGGCGAGCAGTACTTC. It specifies CASRGFSGGEQYF. The chain carries TRBV2 and TRBJ2-7, with 9 positions matching TRBD2. The CDR3 extends over 13 amino acids. Germline V gene lookup returns CDR1 SNHLY and CDR2 FYNNEI. V shed 6 bases, J shed 6 bases, and the junction held 6 bases outside the gene matches.

The gene calls are TRBV5-1 and TRBJ2-3; D perhaps matches TRBD2 (6 bases). V was trimmed by 5 bases and J by 0 bases, leaving 16 bases between them. The CDR3 extends over 16 amino acids. The germline gives CDR1 SGHRS, CDR2 YFSETQ. DNA of the CDR3: TGCGCCAGCAGTTGGTCGGGGGAACCTAGCACAGATACGCAGTATTTT. As protein: CASSWSGEPSTDTQYF.

The chain is built from TRBV6-1 and TRBJ2-7; D is perhaps TRBD1 (7 bases). CDR1 and CDR2 (germline): MNHNS, SASEGT. Trimming cost V 5 bases and J 6 bases, with 17 bases left between them. The CDR3 is made up of 14 amino acids. The chain's CDR3 is CASSIQGGRGEQYF. In nucleotides, the CDR3 is TGTGCCAGCAGTATCCAGGGGGGTCGGGGCGAGCAGTACTTC.

The chain carries TRBV5-5 and TRBJ1-2; 11 bases match TRBD1. Germline-derived CDR1 and CDR2 are SGHKS and YYEKEE (reference sequence). J was trimmed by 8 bases and V by 2 bases; bases with no gene match: 11. CDR3 length equals 16 residues. In DNA form, the CDR3 reads TGTGCCAGCAGCTTTACCCCGGGACAGGGGGTGGAGGGCTACACCTTC. Its translation is CASSFTPGQGVEGYTF.

The chain is built from TRBV28 and TRBJ1-1; D not certain. The V gene's germline CDR1 is MDHEN and CDR2 SYDVKM. Between the trimmed V and J ends, which lost 3 bases and 4 bases, there was a span of 12 bases. This CDR3 spans 14 amino acids. CDR3 sequence (DNA): TGTGCCAGCAGTTTCGAGGGATGGGGCACTGAAGCTTTCTTT. Residues: CASSFEGWGTEAFF.

The chain links TRBV9 to TRBJ1-3; maybe TRBD1 (5 bases). The V and J ends lost 0 bases and 2 bases respectively, with 9 bases between them. The CDR3 is 15 amino acids. Germline V gene lookup returns CDR1 SGDLS and CDR2 YYNGEE. The CDR3 DNA reads TGTGCCAGCAGCGTAGCTCTACAGGCTGGAAACACCATATATTTT. Translated, it gives CASSVALQAGNTIYF.

This chain uses TRBV6-6 with TRBJ2-3; TRBD2 aligns across 9 bases. Germline assignment: CDR1 MNHNY and CDR2 SVGAGI (reference sequence). The V gene end was trimmed by 3 bases and the J gene end by 4 bases; junction bases not matched to a gene: 2. The CDR3 has 14 amino acids. CDR3 nucleotide sequence: TGTGCCAGCAGTTATGCGGGGGGGGCAGATACGCAGTATTTT. It is translated as CASSYAGGADTQYF.

The count of this clone is one. The CDR3 here is CASSHTGLADFNEQFF. Written as DNA, the CDR3 is TGCGCCAGCAGCCACACGGGACTAGCTGATTTCAATGAGCAGTTCTTC. This chain connects TRBV4-1 to TRBJ2-1, with 9 bases aligning to TRBD2. The CDR3 contains 16 residues. Unmatched junction bases numbered 9, after V lost 3 bases and J lost 6 bases. CDR1 and CDR2 (germline): MGHRA, YSYEKL.

V is TRBV14 and J is TRBJ2-3; D gene unclear. The CDR3 runs to 15 residues. V lost 4 bases to trimming and J lost 0 bases, with 11 bases between them. CDR1 is SGHDN and CDR2 is FVKESK in the germline V gene. For the CDR3, the DNA is TGTGCCAGCAGCCTTTGGGCCATTAGCACAGATACGCAGTATTTT. It specifies CASSLWAISTDTQYF.

The rearrangement uses TRBV18 and TRBJ2-5; D unresolved. CDR3 length: 13 residues. The germline CDR1 and CDR2 sequences are KGHSH and LQKENI. Trimming removed 2 bases from V and 0 bases from J, with 4 bases in between. The CDR3 spells CASSPSHQETQYF. The CDR3 DNA sequence: TGTGCCAGCTCACCAAGCCACCAAGAGACCCAGTACTTC.

DNA for the CDR3: TGTGCCAGCAGCTTAGTAGGGGGCGTCGGGGGGGCGGGGAATGAGCAGTTCTTC. As protein: CASSLVGGVGGAGNEQFF. This sequence joins TRBV7-6 and TRBJ2-1, with D maybe TRBD2 (8 bases). Germline V lookup: CDR1 SGHVS, CDR2 FNYEAQ. Deletions cut 1 base from V and 7 bases from J, with 23 bases between. The CDR3 spans 18 residues.

This chain joins TRBV18 and TRBJ2-7, with 7 bases lining up with TRBD2. Germline CDR1 reads KGHSH; CDR2 reads LQKENI. This CDR3 has 13 amino acids. The V segment lost 1 base and the J segment 6 bases; nucleotides outside the gene matches: 3. The CDR3 DNA reads as TGTGCCAGCTCACCACGGGAGGGTACCGAGCAGTACGTC. It codes for CASSPREGTEQYV.

The chain uses TRBV25-1 and TRBJ1-5, with a possible D match to TRBD1 (6 bases). Trimming took 5 bases from V and 8 from J, leaving 13 bases between them. Germline-derived CDR1 and CDR2 are MGHDK and SYGVNS. The CDR3 is 13 residues long. This CDR3 is CASSSTGWEPQHF. As DNA, the CDR3 is TGTGCCAGCAGTTCGACAGGTTGGGAGCCCCAGCATTTT.

A single count supports this clone. This chain joins TRBV7-6 and TRBJ2-3, with D hard to call. The length of the CDR3 is 12 residues. Germline CDR1 SGHVS, CDR2 FNYEAQ. V lost 5 bases to trimming and J lost 0 bases, with 3 bases between them. The CDR3 region has the DNA TGTGCCAGCAGCCTTAGCACAGATACGCAGTATTTT. Its translation: CASSLSTDTQYF.

This rearrangement joins TRBV27 to TRBJ2-7; tentative D call: TRBD2 (6 bases). In germline, CDR1 is MNHEY, CDR2 SMNVEV (reference sequence). This CDR3 spans 13 amino acids. V was cut by 8 bases and J by 7 bases, with 18 bases left in between. CDR3 sequence reads: CASGAGDFREQYF. The CDR3 DNA reads as TGTGCCAGCGGCGCTGGGGACTTTCGGGAGCAGTACTTC.

CDR3 in amino acids: CASSLGGGFQETQYF. The CDR3 nucleotides read TGTGCCAGCAGCTTAGGGGGGGGTTTCCAAGAGACCCAGTACTTC. The chain recombines TRBV7-9 with TRBJ2-5; 7 nucleotides line up with TRBD2. The CDR3 loop spans 15 amino acids. Germline loops: CDR1 SEHNR, CDR2 FQNEAQ (reference sequence). Trimming cost V 1 base and J 1 base; bases outside gene matches: 3.

The chain uses TRBV5-6 and TRBJ2-3; 10 bases are shared with TRBD2. Per germline, CDR1 SGHDT and CDR2 YYEEEE. V lost 2 bases, J lost 0 bases, and 3 bases stayed unmatched. The CDR3 runs to 16 residues. The CDR3 protein is CASSFVAGGSTDTQYF. The CDR3 coding sequence is TGTGCCAGCAGCTTCGTAGCGGGAGGCAGCACAGATACGCAGTATTTT.

The chain joins TRBV7-2 to TRBJ2-7; the match to TRBD1 covers 7 bases. Germline lookup yields CDR1 SGHTA and CDR2 FQGNSA. V was pared by 5 bases and J by 4 bases, with 2 bases of the junction left unmatched. The CDR3 spans 12 residues. CDR3 sequence reads: CASSMTGYEQYF. The CDR3 bases are TGTGCCAGCAGCATGACAGGGTACGAGCAGTACTTC.

This clone was picked up a small number of times. The chain uses TRBV9 and TRBJ1-2, with TRBD1 as a possible D gene (6 bases). This CDR3 spans 13 amino acids. In germline, CDR1 is SGDLS, CDR2 YYNGEE. V lost 2 bases and J 8 bases, leaving 13 bases between the germline ends. CDR3 bases: TGTGCCAGCAGCGTCCAGGGGTGGAGCGGCTACACCTTC. This translates into CASSVQGWSGYTF.

CDR3 in DNA: TGTGCCAGCAGCGCGACAGGGTCAGAGACCCAGTACTTC. It yields the protein CASSATGSETQYF. This chain joins TRBV7-3 and TRBJ2-5; 7 nucleotides agree with TRBD1. Trimming removed 5 bases from V and 4 bases from J; junction bases left unmatched: 4. CDR1 and CDR2 from the germline V gene are SGHTA and FQGTGA. The CDR3 contains 13 residues. The full variable domain, its missing parts supplied by reference TRBV7-3 and TRBJ2-5, is GAGVSQTPSNKVTEKGKYVELRCDPISGHTALYWYRQSLGQGPEFLIYFQGTGAADDSGLPNDRFFAVRPEGSVSTLKIQRTERGDSAVYLCASSATGSETQYFGPGTRLLVL.

The gene calls are TRBV28 and TRBJ2-6; 8 bases line up with TRBD2. V lost 4 bases to trimming and J lost 1 base; unmatched junction nucleotides: 0. Germline loops: CDR1 MDHEN, CDR2 SYDVKM. The CDR3 is 15 residues long. The CDR3 region is CASSSGGSGANVLTF. The CDR3 DNA reads TGTGCCAGCAGTTCGGGGGGGTCTGGGGCCAACGTCCTGACTTTC.

The rearrangement uses TRBV7-2 and TRBJ2-3, with 9 nucleotides matching TRBD2. The germline CDR1 and CDR2 sequences are SGHTA and FQGNSA. V dropped 2 bases and J dropped 5; count of bases not matched to a gene: 5. There are 15 residues in the CDR3. This CDR3 reads CASSLYGGGGDTQYF. The CDR3 bases are TGTGCCAGCAGCTTATATGGCGGGGGGGGAGATACGCAGTATTTT. Looking up the rest from reference TRBV7-2 and TRBJ2-3 gives the full variable domain: GAGVSQSPSNKVTEKGKDVELRCDPISGHTALYWYRQSLGQGLEFLIYFQGNSAPDKSGLPSDRFSAERTGGSVSTLTIQRTQQEDSAVYLCASSLYGGGGDTQYFGPGTRLTVL.